This T cell receptor beta chain came from a study of T-cell memory formation after mild COVID-19. This clonotype has only a few counts. Germline V lookup: CDR1 KGHSH, CDR2 LQKENI. V gave up 2 bases and J gave up 9 bases, with 10 bases separating them. CDR3 length equals 12 residues. 5'RACE, which relied on constant-segment primers, yielded TCR alpha and TCR beta cDNA libraries carrying sample barcodes and UMIs. MiXCR was run by TCRdb on the 5' RACE reads, yielding one entry per CDR3 protein. Among around 53,000 distinct CDR3 sequences listed, 10% to 15% were seen once. The specimen sequenced was PBMCs or a T cell subset sorted from them (not recorded which). The rearrangement links TRBV18 to TRBJ2-5; the D gene is possibly TRBD2 (6 bases). The receptor was isolated from a man between 18 and 35 years old who had mild COVID-19 (a few samples of this study predate the infection). Cell type and time point are not known. CDR3 DNA sequence: TGTGCCAGCTCACCAGGGGAGGAGGCCCAGTACTTC. Protein: CASSPGEEAQYF. Looking up the rest from reference TRBV18 and TRBJ2-5 gives the full variable domain: NAGVMQNPRHLVRRRGQEARLRCSPMKGHSHVYWYRQLPEEGLKFMVYLQKENIIDESGMPKERFSAEFPKEGPSILRIQQVVRGDSAAYFCASSPGEEAQYFGPGTRLLVL.